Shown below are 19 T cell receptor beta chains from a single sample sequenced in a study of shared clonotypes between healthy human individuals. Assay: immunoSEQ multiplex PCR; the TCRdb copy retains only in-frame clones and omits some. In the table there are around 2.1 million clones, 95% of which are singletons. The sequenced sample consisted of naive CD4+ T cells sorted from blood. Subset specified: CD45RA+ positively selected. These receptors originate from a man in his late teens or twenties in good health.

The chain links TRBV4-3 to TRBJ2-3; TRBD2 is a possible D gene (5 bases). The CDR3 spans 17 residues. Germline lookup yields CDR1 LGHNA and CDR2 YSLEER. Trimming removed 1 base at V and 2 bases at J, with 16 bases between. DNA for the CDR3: TGCGCCAGCAGCCAAGGCCCGGTTACGGGGAACACAGATACGCAGTATTTT. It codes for CASSQGPVTGNTDTQYF.

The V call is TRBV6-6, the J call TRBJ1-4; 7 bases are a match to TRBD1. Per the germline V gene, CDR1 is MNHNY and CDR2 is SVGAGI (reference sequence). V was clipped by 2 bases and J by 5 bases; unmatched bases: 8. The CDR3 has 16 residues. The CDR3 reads CASSYPTGSGNEKLFF. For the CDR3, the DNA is TGTGCCAGCAGTTACCCGACAGGGAGCGGCAATGAAAAACTGTTTTTT.

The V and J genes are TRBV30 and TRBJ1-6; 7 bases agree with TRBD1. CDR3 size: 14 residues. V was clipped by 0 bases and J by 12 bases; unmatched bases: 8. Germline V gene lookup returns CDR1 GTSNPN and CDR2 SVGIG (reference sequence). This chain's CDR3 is CAWSVATGSGPLHF. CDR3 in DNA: TGTGCCTGGAGTGTCGCGACAGGGAGCGGACCCCTCCACTTT. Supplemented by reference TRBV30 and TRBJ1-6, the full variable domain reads SQTIHQWPATLVQPVGSPLSLECTVEGTSNPNLYWYRQAAGRGLQLLFYSVGIGQISSEVPQNLSASRPQDRQFILSSKKLLLSDSGFYLCAWSVATGSGPLHFGNGTRLTVT.

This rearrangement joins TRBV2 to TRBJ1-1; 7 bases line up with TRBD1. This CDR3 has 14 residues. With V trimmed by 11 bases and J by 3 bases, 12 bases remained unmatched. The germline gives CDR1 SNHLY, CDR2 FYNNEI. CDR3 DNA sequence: TGTGCCGGCACCCGGGACAGAAGTTACACTGAAGCTTTCTTT. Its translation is CAGTRDRSYTEAFF.

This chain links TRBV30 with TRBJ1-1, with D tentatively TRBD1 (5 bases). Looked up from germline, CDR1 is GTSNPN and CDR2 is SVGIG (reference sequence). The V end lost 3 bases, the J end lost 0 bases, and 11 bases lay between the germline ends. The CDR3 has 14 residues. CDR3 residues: CAWSSTAMNTEAFF. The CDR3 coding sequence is TGTGCCTGGAGCTCGACAGCAATGAACACTGAAGCTTTCTTT.

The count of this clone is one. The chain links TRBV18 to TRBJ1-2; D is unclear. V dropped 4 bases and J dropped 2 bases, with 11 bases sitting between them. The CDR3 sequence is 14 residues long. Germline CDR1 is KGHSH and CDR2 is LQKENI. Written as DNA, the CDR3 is TGTGCCAGCTCACTTGAGGGTTACAACTATGGCTACACCTTC. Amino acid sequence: CASSLEGYNYGYTF.

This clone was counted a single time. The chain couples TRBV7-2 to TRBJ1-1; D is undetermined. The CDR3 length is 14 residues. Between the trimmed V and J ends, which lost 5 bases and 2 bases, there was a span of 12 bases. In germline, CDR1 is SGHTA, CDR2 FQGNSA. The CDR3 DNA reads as TGTGCCAGCAGCCTCCTACGTTCCAACACTGAAGCTTTCTTT. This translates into CASSLLRSNTEAFF.

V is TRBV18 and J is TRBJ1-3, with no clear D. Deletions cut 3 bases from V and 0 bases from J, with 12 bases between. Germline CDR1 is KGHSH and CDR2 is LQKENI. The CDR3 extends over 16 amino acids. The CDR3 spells CASSPEGPPSGNTIYF. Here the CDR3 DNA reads TGTGCCAGCTCACCCGAAGGCCCACCCTCTGGAAACACCATATATTTT.

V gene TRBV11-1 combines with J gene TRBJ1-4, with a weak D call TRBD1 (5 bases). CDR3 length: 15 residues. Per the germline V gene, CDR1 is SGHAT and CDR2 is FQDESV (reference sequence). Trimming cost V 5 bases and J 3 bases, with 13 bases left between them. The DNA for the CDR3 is TGTGCCAGCAGCCTGGGACCCGCTCCTAATGAAAAACTGTTTTTT. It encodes CASSLGPAPNEKLFF.

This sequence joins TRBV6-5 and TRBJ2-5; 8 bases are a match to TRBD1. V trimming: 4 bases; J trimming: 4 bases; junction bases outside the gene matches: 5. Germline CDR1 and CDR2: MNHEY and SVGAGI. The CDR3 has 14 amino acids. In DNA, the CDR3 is TGTGCCAGCAGTTCCCGACAGGGGTTAGAGACCCAGTACTTC. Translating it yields CASSSRQGLETQYF.

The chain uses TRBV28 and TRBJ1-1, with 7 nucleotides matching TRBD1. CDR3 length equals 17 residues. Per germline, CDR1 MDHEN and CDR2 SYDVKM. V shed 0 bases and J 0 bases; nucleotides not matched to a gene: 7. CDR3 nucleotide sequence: TGTGCCAGCAGTTTATGGGTGGAAAGGGGGCTGAACACTGAAGCTTTCTTT. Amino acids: CASSLWVERGLNTEAFF.

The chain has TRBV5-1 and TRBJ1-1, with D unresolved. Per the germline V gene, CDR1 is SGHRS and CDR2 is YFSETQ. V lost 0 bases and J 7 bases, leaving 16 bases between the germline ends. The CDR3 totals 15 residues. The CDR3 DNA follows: TGCGCCAGCAGCTTGGCCCACCACCTCGTAGGTGAAGCTTTCTTT. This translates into CASSLAHHLVGEAFF.

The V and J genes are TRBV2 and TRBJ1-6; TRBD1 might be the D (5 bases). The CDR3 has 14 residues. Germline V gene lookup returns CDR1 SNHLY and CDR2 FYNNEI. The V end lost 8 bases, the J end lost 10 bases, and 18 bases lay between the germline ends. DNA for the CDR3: TGTGCCAGCTCCGACACGGGGCAGGGATCACCCCTCCACTTT. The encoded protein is CASSDTGQGSPLHF.

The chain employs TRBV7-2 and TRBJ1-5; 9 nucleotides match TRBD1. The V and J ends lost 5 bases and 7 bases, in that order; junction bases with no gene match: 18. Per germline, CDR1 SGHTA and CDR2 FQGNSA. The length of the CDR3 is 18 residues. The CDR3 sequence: CASSPPGTGSVSGQPQHF. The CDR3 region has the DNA TGTGCCAGCAGCCCCCCTGGGACAGGGTCTGTCAGCGGGCAGCCCCAGCATTTT.

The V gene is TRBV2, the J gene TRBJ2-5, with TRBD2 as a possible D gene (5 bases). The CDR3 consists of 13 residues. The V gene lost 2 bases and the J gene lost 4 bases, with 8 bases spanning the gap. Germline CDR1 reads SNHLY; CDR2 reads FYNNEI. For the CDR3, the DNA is TGTGCCAGCAGTGAATCGGGAAGAGAGACCCAGTACTTC. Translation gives CASSESGRETQYF.

The CDR3 nucleotides read TGCGCCAGCAGACGGGCGTCCCCTACTAATGAAAAACTGTTTTTT. Protein product: CASRRASPTNEKLFF. The genes are TRBV5-1 and TRBJ1-4; D not certain. This CDR3 is built from 15 residues. V was shortened by 5 bases and J by 2 bases, with 13 bases between the two germline ends. Germline lookup yields CDR1 SGHRS and CDR2 YFSETQ. The full variable domain, completed using reference TRBV5-1 and TRBJ1-4, is KAGVTQTPRYLIKTRGQQVTLSCSPISGHRSVSWYQQTPGQGLQFLFEYFSETQRNKGNFPGRFSGRQFSNSRSEMNVSTLELGDSALYLCASRRASPTNEKLFFGSGTQLSVL.

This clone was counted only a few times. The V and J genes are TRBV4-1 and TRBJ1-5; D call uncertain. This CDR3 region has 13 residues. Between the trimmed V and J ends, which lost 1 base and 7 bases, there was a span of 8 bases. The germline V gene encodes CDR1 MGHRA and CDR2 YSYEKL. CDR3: CASSQADWQPQHF. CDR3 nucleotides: TGCGCCAGCAGCCAAGCAGATTGGCAGCCCCAGCATTTT.

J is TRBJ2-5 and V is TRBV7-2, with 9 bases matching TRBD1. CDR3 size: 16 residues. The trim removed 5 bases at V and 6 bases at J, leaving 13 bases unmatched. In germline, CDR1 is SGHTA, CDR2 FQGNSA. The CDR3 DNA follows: TGTGCCAGCAGCCTTGGGACAGGGAGAGCGGTGCAGACCCAGTACTTC. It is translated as CASSLGTGRAVQTQYF. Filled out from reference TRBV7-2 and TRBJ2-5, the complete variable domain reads GAGVSQSPSNKVTEKGKDVELRCDPISGHTALYWYRQSLGQGLEFLIYFQGNSAPDKSGLPSDRFSAERTGGSVSTLTIQRTQQEDSAVYLCASSLGTGRAVQTQYFGPGTRLLVL.

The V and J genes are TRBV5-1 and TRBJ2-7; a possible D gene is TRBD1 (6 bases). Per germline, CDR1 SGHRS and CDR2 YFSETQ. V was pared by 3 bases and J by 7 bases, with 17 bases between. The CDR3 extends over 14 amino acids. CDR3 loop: CASSSGRGFGEQYF. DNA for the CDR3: TGCGCCAGCAGCTCCGGCAGGGGTTTTGGAGAGCAGTACTTC. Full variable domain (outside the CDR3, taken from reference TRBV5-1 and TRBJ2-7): KAGVTQTPRYLIKTRGQQVTLSCSPISGHRSVSWYQQTPGQGLQFLFEYFSETQRNKGNFPGRFSGRQFSNSRSEMNVSTLELGDSALYLCASSSGRGFGEQYFGPGTRLTVT.